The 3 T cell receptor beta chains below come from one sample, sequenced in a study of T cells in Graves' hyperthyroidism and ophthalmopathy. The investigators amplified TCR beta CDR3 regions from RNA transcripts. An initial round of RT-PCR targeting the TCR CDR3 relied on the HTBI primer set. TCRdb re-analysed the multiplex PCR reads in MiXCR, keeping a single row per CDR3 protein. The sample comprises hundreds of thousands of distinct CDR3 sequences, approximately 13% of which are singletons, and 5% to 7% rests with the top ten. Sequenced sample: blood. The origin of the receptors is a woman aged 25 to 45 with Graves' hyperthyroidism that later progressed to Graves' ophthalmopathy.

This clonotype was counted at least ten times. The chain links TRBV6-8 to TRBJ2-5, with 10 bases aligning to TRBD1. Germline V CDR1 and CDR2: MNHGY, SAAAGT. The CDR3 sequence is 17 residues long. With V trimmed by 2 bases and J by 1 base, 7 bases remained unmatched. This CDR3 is CASSYGTGDWIQETQYF. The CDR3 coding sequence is TGTGCCAGCAGTTACGGGACAGGGGATTGGATCCAAGAGACCCAGTACTTC.

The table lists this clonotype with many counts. CDR3 residues: CAWSAGQGANVLTF. CDR3 nucleotides: TGTGCCTGGAGTGCGGGACAGGGGGCCAACGTCCTGACTTTC. The rearrangement links TRBV30 to TRBJ2-6; 7 positions agree with TRBD1. The CDR3 totals 14 residues. Germline values: CDR1 GTSNPN, CDR2 SVGIG (reference sequence). The ends lost 1 base at V and 4 bases at J; junction bases unmatched: 1.

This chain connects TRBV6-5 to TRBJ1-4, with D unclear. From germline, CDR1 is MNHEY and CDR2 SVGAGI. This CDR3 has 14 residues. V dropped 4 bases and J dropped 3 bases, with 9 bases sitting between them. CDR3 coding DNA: TGTGCCAGCAGTTCCCCAGGCTCTAATGAAAAACTGTTTTTT. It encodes CASSSPGSNEKLFF.